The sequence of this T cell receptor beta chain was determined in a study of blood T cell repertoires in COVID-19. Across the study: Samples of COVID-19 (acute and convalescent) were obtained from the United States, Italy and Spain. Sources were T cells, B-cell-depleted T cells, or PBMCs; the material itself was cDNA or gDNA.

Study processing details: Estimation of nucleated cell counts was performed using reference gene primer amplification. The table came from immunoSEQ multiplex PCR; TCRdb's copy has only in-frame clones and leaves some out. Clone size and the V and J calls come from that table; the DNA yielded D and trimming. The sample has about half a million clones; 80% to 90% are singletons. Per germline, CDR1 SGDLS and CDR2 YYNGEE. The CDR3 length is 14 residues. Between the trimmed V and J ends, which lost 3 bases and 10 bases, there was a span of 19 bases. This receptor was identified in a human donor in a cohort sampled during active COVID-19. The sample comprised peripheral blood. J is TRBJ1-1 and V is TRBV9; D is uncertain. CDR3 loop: CASSAQTNLASAFF. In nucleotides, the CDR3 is TGTGCCAGCAGCGCCCAGACAAACCTCGCCTCAGCTTTCTTT.